This T cell receptor (beta chain) was sequenced in a study of blood T cell repertoires in COVID-19. This CDR3 spans 20 amino acids. Trimming removed 0 bases at V and 6 bases at J, with 29 bases between. Per the germline V gene, CDR1 is SGHRS and CDR2 is YFSETQ. Repertoires were generated with immunoSEQ multiplex PCR, while TCRdb's copy carries only in-frame clones and drops some. The sample holds some 150,000 clones, 78% seen once. The chain joins TRBV5-1 to TRBJ2-3; perhaps TRBD1 as D (8 bases). Sequenced input: peripheral blood. This clonotype was obtained from a man at least 80 years old with acute or convalescent COVID-19. The CDR3 reads CASSLEGQVPGGISLDTQYF. The CDR3 bases are TGCGCCAGCAGCTTGGAGGGACAGGTCCCCGGGGGGATCAGTTTGGATACGCAGTATTTT.